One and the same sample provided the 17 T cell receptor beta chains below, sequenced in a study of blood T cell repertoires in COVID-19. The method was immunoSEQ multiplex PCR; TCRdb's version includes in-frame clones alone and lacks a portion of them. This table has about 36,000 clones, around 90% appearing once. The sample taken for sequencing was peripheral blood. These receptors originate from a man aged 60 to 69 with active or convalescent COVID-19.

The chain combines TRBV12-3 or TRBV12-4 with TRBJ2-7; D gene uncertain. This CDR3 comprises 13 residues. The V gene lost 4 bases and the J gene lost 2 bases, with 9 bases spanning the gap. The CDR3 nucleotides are TGTGCCAGCAGTTACAGTAAAACCTACGAGCAGTACTTC. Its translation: CASSYSKTYEQYF.

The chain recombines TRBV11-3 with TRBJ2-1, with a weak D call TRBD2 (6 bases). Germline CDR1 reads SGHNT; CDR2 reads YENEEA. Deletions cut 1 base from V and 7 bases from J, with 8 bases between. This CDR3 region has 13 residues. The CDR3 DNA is TGTGCCAGCAGCTTAGCCGGAGGGAATGAGCAGTTCTTC. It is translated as CASSLAGGNEQFF.

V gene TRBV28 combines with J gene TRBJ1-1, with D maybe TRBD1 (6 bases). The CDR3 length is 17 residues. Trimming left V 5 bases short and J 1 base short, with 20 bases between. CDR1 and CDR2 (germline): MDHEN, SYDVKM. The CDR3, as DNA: TGTGCCAGCAGTCCATTCCCCGCGACAGGAGCGAACACTGAAGCTTTCTTT. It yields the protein CASSPFPATGANTEAFF.

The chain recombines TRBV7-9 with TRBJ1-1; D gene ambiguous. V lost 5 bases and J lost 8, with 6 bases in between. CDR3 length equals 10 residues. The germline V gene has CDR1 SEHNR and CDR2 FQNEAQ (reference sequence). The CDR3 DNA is TGTGCCAGCAGCCCAGTCGAAGCTTTCTTT. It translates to CASSPVEAFF.

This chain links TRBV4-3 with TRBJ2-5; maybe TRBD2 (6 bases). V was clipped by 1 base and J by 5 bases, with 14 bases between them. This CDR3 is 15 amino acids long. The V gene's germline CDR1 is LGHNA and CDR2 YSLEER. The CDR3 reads CASSQGGGYGETQYF. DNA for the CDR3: TGCGCCAGCAGCCAAGGTGGAGGGTACGGGGAGACCCAGTACTTC.

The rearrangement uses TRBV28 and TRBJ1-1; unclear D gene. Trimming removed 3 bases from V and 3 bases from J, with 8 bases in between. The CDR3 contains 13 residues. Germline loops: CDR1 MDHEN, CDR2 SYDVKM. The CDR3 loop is CASSLTRHTEAFF. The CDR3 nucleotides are TGTGCCAGCAGTTTGACGAGGCACACTGAAGCTTTCTTT.

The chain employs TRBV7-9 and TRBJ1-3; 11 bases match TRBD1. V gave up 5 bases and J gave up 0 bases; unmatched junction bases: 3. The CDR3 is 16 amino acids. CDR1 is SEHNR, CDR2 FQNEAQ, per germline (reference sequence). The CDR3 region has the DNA TGTGCCAGCAGCCGGACAGGGGGCCGCTCTGGAAACACCATATATTTT. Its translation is CASSRTGGRSGNTIYF.

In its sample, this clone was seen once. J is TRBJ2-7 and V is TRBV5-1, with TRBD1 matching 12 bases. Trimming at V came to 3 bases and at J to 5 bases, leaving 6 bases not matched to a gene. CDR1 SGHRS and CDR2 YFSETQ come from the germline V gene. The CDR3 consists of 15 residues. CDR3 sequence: CASSWGQGAGDEQYF. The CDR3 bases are TGCGCCAGCAGCTGGGGACAGGGGGCCGGCGACGAGCAGTACTTC.

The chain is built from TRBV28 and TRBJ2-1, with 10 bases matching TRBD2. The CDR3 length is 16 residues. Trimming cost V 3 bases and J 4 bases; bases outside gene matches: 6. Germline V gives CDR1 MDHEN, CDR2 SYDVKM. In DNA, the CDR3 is TGTGCCAGCAGTTTGCCCGGGACTAGCGTTTACAATGAGCAGTTCTTC. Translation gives CASSLPGTSVYNEQFF.

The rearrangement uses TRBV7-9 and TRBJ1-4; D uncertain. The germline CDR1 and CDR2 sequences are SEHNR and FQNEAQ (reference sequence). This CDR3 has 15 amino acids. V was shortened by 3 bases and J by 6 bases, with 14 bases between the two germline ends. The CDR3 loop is CASSFGVGVDEKLFF. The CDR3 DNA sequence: TGTGCCAGCAGCTTTGGGGTCGGGGTGGATGAAAAACTGTTTTTT.

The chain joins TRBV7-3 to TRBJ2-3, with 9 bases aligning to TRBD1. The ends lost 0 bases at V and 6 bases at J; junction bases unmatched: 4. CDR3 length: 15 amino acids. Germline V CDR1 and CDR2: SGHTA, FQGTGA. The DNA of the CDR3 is TGTGCCAGCAGCTTAACGTTCGGACAGGGGGATACGCAGTATTTT. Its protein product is CASSLTFGQGDTQYF.

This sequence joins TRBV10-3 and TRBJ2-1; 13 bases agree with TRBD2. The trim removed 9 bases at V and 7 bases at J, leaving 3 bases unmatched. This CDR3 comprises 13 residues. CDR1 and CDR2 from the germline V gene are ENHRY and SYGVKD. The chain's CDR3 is CAITSGRVNEQFF. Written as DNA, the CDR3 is TGTGCCATTACTAGCGGGAGGGTAAATGAGCAGTTCTTC.

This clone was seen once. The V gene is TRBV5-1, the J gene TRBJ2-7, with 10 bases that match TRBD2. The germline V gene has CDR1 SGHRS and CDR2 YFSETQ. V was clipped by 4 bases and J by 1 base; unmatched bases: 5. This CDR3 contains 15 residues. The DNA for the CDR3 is TGCGCCAGCAGCCCAGCACTAGCGGGGTCCTACGAGCAGTACTTC. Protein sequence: CASSPALAGSYEQYF.

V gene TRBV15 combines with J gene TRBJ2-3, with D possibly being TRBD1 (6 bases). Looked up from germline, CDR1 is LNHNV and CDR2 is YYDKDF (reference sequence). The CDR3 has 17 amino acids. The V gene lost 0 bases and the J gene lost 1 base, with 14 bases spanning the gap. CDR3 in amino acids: CATSRDSGGVRTDTQYF. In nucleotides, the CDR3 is TGTGCCACCAGCAGAGATTCTGGGGGCGTTCGCACAGATACGCAGTATTTT.

CDR3 sequence reads: CASSDIGSRGEKLFF. DNA of the CDR3: TGTGCCAGCAGTGATATCGGTTCGCGGGGTGAAAAACTGTTTTTT. This chain connects TRBV2 to TRBJ1-4; D is undetermined. The CDR3 is 15 residues long. Germline CDR1 reads SNHLY; CDR2 reads FYNNEI. With 3 bases removed from V and 7 bases from J, the gap between germline ends came to 15 bases.

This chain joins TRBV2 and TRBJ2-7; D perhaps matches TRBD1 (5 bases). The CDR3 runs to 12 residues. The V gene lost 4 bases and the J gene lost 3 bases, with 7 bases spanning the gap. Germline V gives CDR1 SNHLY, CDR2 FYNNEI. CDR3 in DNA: TGTGCCAGCAGTGCAGGGTTCTACGAGCAGTACTTC. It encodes CASSAGFYEQYF.

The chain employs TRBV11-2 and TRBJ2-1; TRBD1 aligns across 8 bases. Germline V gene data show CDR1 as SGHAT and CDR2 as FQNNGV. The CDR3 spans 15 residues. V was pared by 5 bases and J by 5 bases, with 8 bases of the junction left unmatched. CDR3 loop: CASSHSTGANNEQFF. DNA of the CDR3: TGTGCCAGCAGCCATTCGACAGGGGCAAACAATGAGCAGTTCTTC. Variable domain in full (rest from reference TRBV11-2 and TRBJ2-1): EAGVAQSPRYKIIEKRQSVAFWCNPISGHATLYWYQQILGQGPKLLIQFQNNGVVDDSQLPKDRFSAERLKGVDSTLKIQPAKLEDSAVYLCASSHSTGANNEQFFGPGTRLTVL.